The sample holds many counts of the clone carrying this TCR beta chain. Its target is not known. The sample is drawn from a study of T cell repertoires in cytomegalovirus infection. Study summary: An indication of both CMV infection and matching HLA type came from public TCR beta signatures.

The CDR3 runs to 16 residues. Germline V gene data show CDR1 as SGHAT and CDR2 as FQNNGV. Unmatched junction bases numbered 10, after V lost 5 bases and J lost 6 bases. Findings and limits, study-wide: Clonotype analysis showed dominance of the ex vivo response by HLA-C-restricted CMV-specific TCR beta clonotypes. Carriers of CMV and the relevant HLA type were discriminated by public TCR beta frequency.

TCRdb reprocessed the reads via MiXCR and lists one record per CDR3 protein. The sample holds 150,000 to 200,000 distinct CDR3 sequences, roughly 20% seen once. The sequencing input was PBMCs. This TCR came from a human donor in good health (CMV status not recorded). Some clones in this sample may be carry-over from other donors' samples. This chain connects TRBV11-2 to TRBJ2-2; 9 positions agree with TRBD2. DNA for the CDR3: TGTGCCAGCAGCCCGGGACTAGCACTCCCCCCCGGGGAGCTGTTTTTT. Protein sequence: CASSPGLALPPGELFF.